The clone carrying this T cell receptor (beta chain) was found many times. The antigen is not known. The TCR beta CDR3 region was amplified from genomic DNA, with two rounds of multiplex PCR being used for the amplification. TRBV and TRBJ genes each had their own specific primers in first-round PCR. From the multiplex PCR reads, TCRdb called clonotypes with MiXCR, one entry per CDR3 protein. The repertoire holds more than 13,000 distinct CDR3 sequences, with 25% to 30% as singletons. This record belongs to a study of prognosis after radiotherapy for stage I lung cancer. General study findings and limits: Unique TCR clone counts dropped after stereotactic body radiation therapy, from a median of around 10,000 to 6,900.

The CDR3 is 14 residues long. In germline, CDR1 is MGHRA, CDR2 YSYEKL. The germline V and J ends were trimmed by 0 bases and 6 bases, with 9 bases remaining between them. The gene calls are TRBV4-1 and TRBJ2-4; D gene ambiguous. Sequenced material: PBMCs, taken before or after stereotactic body radiation therapy (not recorded which). The TCR was taken from a donor at least 50 years old with non-small cell lung cancer. Here the CDR3 reads CASSQDMDLNIQYF. The CDR3 DNA follows: TGCGCCAGCAGCCAAGATATGGACCTAAACATTCAGTACTTC.